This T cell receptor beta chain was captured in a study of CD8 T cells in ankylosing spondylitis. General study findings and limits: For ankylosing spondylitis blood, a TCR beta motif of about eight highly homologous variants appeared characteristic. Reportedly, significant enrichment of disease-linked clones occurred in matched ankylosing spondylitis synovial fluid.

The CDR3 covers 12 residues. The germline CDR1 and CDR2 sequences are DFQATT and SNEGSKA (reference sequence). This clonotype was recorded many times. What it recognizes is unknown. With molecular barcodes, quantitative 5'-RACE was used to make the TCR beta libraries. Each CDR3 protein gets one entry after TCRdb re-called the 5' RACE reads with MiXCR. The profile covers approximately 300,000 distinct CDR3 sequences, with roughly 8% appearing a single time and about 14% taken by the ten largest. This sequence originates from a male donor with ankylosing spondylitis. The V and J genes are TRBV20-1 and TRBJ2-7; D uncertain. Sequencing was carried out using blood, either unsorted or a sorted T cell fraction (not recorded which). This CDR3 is CRAGLPAYEQYF. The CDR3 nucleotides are TGCAGGGCTGGTCTTCCCGCTTACGAGCAGTACTTC.